This TCR beta chain is drawn from a study of T cell responses to AZD1222 COVID-19 vaccine. CDR3 length: 13 amino acids. Germline values: CDR1 SGHVS, CDR2 FNYEAQ. V was pared by 3 bases and J by 5 bases, with 2 bases of the junction left unmatched. The assay was immunoSEQ multiplex PCR, and TCRdb's table has in-frame clones only and misses some. The sample consists of more than 95,000 clones, roughly 91% of them appearing once. General study results and limits: Seropositive AZD1222 recipients at baseline numbered only five or six. Spike regions recognized by vaccine-associated CD4 TCRs spanned the protein, led by 160-218 and 743-854. Donors in the cohort were predominantly white British and more often female, and clonal diversity was possibly underestimated.

With regard to this clone: The antigen is unknown.

The sample here was peripheral blood, taken on day 0 of AZD1222 vaccination. The clonotype comes from an adult in good health. The rearrangement joins TRBV7-6 to TRBJ1-2, with TRBD1 identical over 8 bases. The CDR3 DNA follows: TGTGCCAGCAGCTTTACAGGGGGGTATGGCTACACCTTC. It codes for CASSFTGGYGYTF. Full variable domain (remainder filled in from reference TRBV7-6 and TRBJ1-2): GAGVSQSPRYKVTKRGQDVALRCDPISGHVSLYWYRQALGQGPEFLTYFNYEAQQDKSGLPNDRFSAERPEGSISTLTIQRTEQRDSAMYRCASSFTGGYGYTFGSGTRLTVV.